Listed below are T cell receptor beta chains from one sample, sequenced in a study of blood T cell repertoires in COVID-19. Profiled with immunoSEQ multiplex PCR; TCRdb holds only in-frame clones, not every one. The sample has more than 100,000 clones; around 82% are singletons. Sequenced material: peripheral blood. These receptor sequences come from a human donor in a cohort sampled during active or convalescent COVID-19. Each CDR3 is given without its conserved first and last residue. Fields, in order: V gene, clone size, CDR3 protein. Clone size is not always given. Where it is, it says once, few, many or a class for expanded clones.

TRBV30 | NA | AFRGLEKLF
TRBV28 | NA | ASSLTGRGYT
TRBV7-2 | NA | ASSLGTGGQNIQY
TRBV11-2 | NA | ASSPRLTGVTGELF
TRBV2 | few | ASSELNMNTEAF
TRBV10-3 | NA | AISESWTGFYEQY
TRBV7-9 | NA | ASSGLVNTEAF
TRBV12-3/TRBV12-4 | NA | ASSPGYGYT
TRBV11-1 | NA | ASSLRGVQKLF
TRBV4-1 | NA | ASSQVSGVETQY
TRBV7-9 | few | ASSRGQGSYGYT
TRBV7-3 | few | ASSLRGQGDGELF
TRBV5-5 | NA | ASSLRVRTVYGYT
TRBV28 | NA | ASSKGAQQGAYNEQF
TRBV30 | NA | AWSVAATAGRDEKLF
TRBV7-8 | NA | ASSPTGGSGNTIY
TRBV24-1 | NA | ATRTRTGADTQY
TRBV19 | once | ASRQARGGPNEQY
TRBV19 | NA | ASNWQGTQPQH
TRBV3-1/TRBV3-2 | NA | ASSQPGEGFQQY
TRBV3-1/TRBV3-2 | NA | ASSQEIKRGRLAQY
TRBV5-4 | NA | ASSLDNYEQY
TRBV5-5 | few | ASSLNPPGQGPQETQY
TRBV5-1 | NA | ASSIRTGIQETQY
TRBV9 | few | ASSNQQGAGTEAF
TRBV4-3 | NA | ASRMTGGANYGYT
TRBV4-1 | NA | ASSQDPNRVGEKLF
TRBV4-2 | NA | ASSRGLHTGELF
TRBV27 | NA | ASSPRGLAGETQY
TRBV5-4 | NA | ASHFSGANVLT
TRBV24-1 | NA | ATSDLGGHFTGELF
TRBV13 | NA | ASSITGLAGGQIPNEQF
TRBV4-3 | NA | ASSQNSGQGLTDTQY
TRBV6-6 | NA | ASSFSRQGQETQY